A single sample is the source of the 9 T cell receptor beta chains below, sequenced in a study of blood T cell repertoires in COVID-19. The data were produced by immunoSEQ multiplex PCR, yet TCRdb's version contains in-frame clones alone and is incomplete. The table lists approximately 64,000 clones, about nine tenths of them singletons. The sequenced material came from peripheral blood. These receptors were obtained from a woman in her sixties or seventies with COVID-19, enrolled during active disease.

The rearrangement links TRBV11-3 to TRBJ2-1, with TRBD2 as a possible D gene (6 bases). The CDR3 contains 18 residues. V gave up 1 base and J gave up 6 bases, with 22 bases separating them. The germline V gene encodes CDR1 SGHNT and CDR2 YENEEA. The CDR3 here is CASSLGSIAEHGSNEQFF. CDR3 DNA sequence: TGTGCCAGCAGCTTAGGTTCGATAGCGGAGCATGGGAGCAATGAGCAGTTCTTC.

CDR3 DNA sequence: TGCGCCAGCAGCCAAGAGGACAGGGGGAGCTTAGCCAAAAACATTCAGTACTTC. Residues: CASSQEDRGSLAKNIQYF. The chain carries TRBV4-3 and TRBJ2-4, with TRBD1 matching over 10 bases. The CDR3 runs to 18 residues. Looked up from germline, CDR1 is LGHNA and CDR2 is YSLEER. The trim removed 0 bases at V and 0 bases at J, leaving 5 bases unmatched.

The genes are TRBV5-8 and TRBJ2-3; TRBD2 matches 7 bases. The CDR3 runs to 15 residues. V lost 3 bases, J lost 2 bases, and 6 bases stayed unmatched. Per germline, CDR1 SGHTS and CDR2 YDEGEE. Here the CDR3 reads CASSSNSGPTDTQYF. In DNA form, the CDR3 reads TGTGCCAGCAGCTCCAATAGCGGGCCCACAGATACGCAGTATTTT.

V usage is TRBV7-2 and J usage is TRBJ2-7; TRBD2 matches 9 bases. Germline lookup yields CDR1 SGHTA and CDR2 FQGNSA. CDR3 length equals 14 residues. Trimming took 3 bases from V and 1 from J; bases not matched to a gene: 1. CDR3 residues: CASSFSGSSYEQYF. The CDR3 DNA sequence: TGTGCCAGCAGCTTTAGCGGGAGTTCCTACGAGCAGTACTTC.

This clone was seen only once. The gene calls are TRBV14 and TRBJ1-2, with D maybe TRBD1 (6 bases). Germline CDR1 and CDR2: SGHDN and FVKESK. V was clipped by 0 bases and J by 4 bases, with 9 bases between them. The CDR3 runs 14 residues. The CDR3 sequence is CASSQDQGPYGYTF. CDR3 DNA sequence: TGTGCCAGCAGCCAAGATCAGGGGCCCTATGGCTACACCTTC.

The genes are TRBV12-3 or TRBV12-4 and TRBJ2-1; possibly TRBD2 for D (5 bases). V was pared by 7 bases and J by 8 bases, with 12 bases between. The length of the CDR3 is 12 residues. For the CDR3, the DNA is TGTGCCAGCAAACCCTCCGGGGATGAGCAGTTCTTC. It codes for CASKPSGDEQFF.

The gene calls are TRBV2 and TRBJ2-7, with D perhaps TRBD2 (5 bases). Germline CDR1 is SNHLY and CDR2 is FYNNEI. This CDR3 spans 14 amino acids. Trimming took 8 bases from V and 4 from J, leaving 18 bases between them. CDR3 in amino acids: CASSSVGDGYEQYF. In DNA form, the CDR3 reads TGTGCCAGCTCCTCGGTGGGAGATGGTTACGAGCAGTACTTC.

The V gene is TRBV6-2 or TRBV6-3, the J gene TRBJ2-7; perhaps TRBD2 as D (7 bases). CDR1 and CDR2 (germline): MNHEY, SVGEGT. The CDR3 extends over 15 amino acids. V lost 2 bases, J lost 1 base, and 12 bases lay in between. The CDR3 DNA is TGTGCCAGCAGTTACGGGCGGGGGCGGTCCTACGAGCAGTACTTC. This sequence encodes CASSYGRGRSYEQYF.

Here the CDR3 reads CASSEGGTGVGYTF. The DNA of the CDR3 is TGTGCCAGCAGTGAAGGGGGGACAGGGGTCGGCTACACCTTC. V and J are TRBV6-1 and TRBJ1-2, with TRBD1 identical over 10 bases. Germline V CDR1 and CDR2: MNHNS, SASEGT. This CDR3 has 14 residues. Unmatched junction bases numbered 4, after V lost 1 base and J lost 8 bases.